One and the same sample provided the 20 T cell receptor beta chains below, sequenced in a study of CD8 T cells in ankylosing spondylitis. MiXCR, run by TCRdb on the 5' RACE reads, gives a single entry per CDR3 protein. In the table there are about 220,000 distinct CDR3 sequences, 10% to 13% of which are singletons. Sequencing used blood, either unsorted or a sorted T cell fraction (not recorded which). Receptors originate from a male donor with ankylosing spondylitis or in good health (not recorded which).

CDR3 protein: CASSLLGRGHGYTF. DNA of the CDR3: TGTGCCAGCAGTTTGTTGGGCAGGGGGCATGGCTACACCTTC. The gene calls are TRBV12-3 or TRBV12-4 and TRBJ1-2, with 8 positions matching TRBD1. The CDR3 contains 14 residues. The trim removed 3 bases at V and 6 bases at J, leaving 6 bases unmatched.

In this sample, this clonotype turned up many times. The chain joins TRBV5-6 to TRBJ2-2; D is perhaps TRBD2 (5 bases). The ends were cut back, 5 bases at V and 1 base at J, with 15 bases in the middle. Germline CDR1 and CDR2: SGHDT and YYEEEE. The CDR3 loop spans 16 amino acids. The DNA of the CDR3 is TGTGCCAGCAGGTCGGTGGACTCGGGGAACACCGGGGAGCTGTTTTTT. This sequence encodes CASRSVDSGNTGELFF.

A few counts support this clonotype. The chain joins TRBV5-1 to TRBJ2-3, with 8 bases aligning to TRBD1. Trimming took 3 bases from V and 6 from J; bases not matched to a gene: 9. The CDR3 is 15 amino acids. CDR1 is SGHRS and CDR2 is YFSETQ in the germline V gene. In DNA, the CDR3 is TGCGCCAGCAGCTCGGAAAACAGGGGGTATGATACGCAGTATTTT. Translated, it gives CASSSENRGYDTQYF.

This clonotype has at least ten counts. CDR3 loop: CASSKCGQGVFGDGYTF. The CDR3 nucleotides are TGTGCCAGCAGCAAATGCGGGCAGGGCGTCTTCGGGGATGGCTACACCTTC. The chain links TRBV21-1 to TRBJ1-2. TRBV21-1 is a documented pseudogene. The CDR3 is 17 residues long.

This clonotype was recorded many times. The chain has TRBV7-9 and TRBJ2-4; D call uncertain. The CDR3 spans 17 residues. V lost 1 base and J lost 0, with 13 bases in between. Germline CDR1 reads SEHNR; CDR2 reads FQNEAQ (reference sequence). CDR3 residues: CASSLGANYIAKNIQYF. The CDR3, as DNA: TGTGCCAGCAGCTTAGGTGCCAACTACATAGCCAAAAACATTCAGTACTTC. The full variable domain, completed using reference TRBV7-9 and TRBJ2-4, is DTGVSQNPRHKITKRGQNVTFRCDPISEHNRLYWYRQTLGQGPEFLTYFQNEAQLEKSRLLSDRFSAERPKGSFSTLEIQRTEQGDSAMYLCASSLGANYIAKNIQYFGAGTRLSVL.

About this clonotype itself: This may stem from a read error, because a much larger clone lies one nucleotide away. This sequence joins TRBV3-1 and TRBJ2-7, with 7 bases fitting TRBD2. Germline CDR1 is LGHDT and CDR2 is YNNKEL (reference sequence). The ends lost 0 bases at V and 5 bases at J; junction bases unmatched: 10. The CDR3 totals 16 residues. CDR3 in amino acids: CASSQEGLAAHHEQYF. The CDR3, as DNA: TGTGCCAGCAGCCAAGAAGGCCTAGCGGCTCACCACGAGCAGTACTTC.

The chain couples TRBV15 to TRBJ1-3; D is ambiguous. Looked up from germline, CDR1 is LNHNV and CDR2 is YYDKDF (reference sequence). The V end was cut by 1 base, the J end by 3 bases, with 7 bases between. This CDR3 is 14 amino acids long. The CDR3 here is CATSRAWNGNTIYF. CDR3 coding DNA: TGTGCCACCAGCAGAGCATGGAATGGAAACACCATATATTTT. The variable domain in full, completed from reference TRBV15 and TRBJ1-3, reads DAMVIQNPRYQVTQFGKPVTLSCSQTLNHNVMYWYQQKSSQAPKLLFHYYDKDFNNEADTPDNFQSRRPNTSFCFLDIRSPGLGDTAMYLCATSRAWNGNTIYFGEGSWLTVV.

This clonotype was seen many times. CDR3 in DNA: TGCGCCAGCAGCTCGAAAAGCGGGGGCACAGATACGCAGTATTTT. Protein sequence: CASSSKSGGTDTQYF. This chain links TRBV5-1 with TRBJ2-3; TRBD2 matches 7 bases. With V trimmed by 3 bases and J by 1 base, 5 bases remained unmatched. The CDR3 totals 15 residues. Germline CDR1 reads SGHRS; CDR2 reads YFSETQ.

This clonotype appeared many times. As DNA, the CDR3 is TGTGCCACCAGCAGAGATCTCACAGGGGGCAGCTCCTACGAGCAGTACTTC. This sequence encodes CATSRDLTGGSSYEQYF. V usage is TRBV15 and J usage is TRBJ2-7; 9 bases match TRBD1. V lost 0 bases to trimming and J lost 0 bases; unmatched junction nucleotides: 6. The CDR3 sequence is 17 residues long. Germline V lookup: CDR1 LNHNV, CDR2 YYDKDF (reference sequence).

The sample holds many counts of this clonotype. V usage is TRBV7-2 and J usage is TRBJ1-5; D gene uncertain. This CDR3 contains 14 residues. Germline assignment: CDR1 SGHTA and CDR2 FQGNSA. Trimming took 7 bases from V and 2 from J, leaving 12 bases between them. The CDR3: CASTLQFGNQPQHF. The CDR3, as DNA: TGTGCCAGCACCCTACAGTTTGGCAATCAGCCCCAGCATTTT.

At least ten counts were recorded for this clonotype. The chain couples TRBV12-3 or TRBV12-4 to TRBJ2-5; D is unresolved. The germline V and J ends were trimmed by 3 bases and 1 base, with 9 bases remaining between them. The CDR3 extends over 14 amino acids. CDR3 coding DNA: TGTGCCAGCAGTTTTCAGGCCAGCCAAGAGACCCAGTACTTC. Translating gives CASSFQASQETQYF.

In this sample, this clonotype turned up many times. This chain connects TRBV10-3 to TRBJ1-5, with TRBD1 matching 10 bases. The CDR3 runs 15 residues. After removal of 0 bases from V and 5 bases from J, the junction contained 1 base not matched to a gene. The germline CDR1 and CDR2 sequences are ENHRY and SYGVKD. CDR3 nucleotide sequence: TGTGCCATCAGTGAGTCCGGGACAGGGGATCAGCCCCAGCATTTT. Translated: CAISESGTGDQPQHF.

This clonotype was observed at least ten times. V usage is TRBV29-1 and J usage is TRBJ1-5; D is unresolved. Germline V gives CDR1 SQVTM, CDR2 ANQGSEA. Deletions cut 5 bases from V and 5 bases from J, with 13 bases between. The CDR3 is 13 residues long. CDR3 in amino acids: CSVLSGFDQPQHF. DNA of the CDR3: TGCAGCGTTTTGTCGGGGTTCGATCAGCCCCAGCATTTT.

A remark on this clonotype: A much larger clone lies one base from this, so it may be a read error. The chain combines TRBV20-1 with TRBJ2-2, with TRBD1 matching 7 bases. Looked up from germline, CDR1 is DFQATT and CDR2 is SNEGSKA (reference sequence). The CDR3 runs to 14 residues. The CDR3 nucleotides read TGCAGTGCCTCGACAGGGTTTAACCCCGGGGAGCAGTTTTTT. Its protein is CSASTGFNPGEQFF.

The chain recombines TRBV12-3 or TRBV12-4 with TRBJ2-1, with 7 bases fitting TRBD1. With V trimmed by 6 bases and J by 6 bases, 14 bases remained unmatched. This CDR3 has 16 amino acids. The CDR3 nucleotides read TGTGCCAGCAGATCAGACAGACAGGGAACGGGCAATGAGCAGTTCTTC. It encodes CASRSDRQGTGNEQFF.

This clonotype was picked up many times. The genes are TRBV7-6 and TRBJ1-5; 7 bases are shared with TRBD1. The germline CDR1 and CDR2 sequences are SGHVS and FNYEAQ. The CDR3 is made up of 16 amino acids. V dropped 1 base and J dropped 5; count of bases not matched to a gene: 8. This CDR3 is CASSLGLDRVDQPQHF. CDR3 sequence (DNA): TGTGCCAGCAGCTTAGGCCTTGACAGGGTTGATCAGCCCCAGCATTTT.

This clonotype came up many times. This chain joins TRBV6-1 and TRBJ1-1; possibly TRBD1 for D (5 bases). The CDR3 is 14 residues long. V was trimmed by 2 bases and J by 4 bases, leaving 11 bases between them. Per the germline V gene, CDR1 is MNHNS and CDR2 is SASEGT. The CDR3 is CASSETRGSTEAFF. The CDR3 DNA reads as TGTGCCAGCAGTGAAACGCGGGGGTCCACTGAAGCTTTCTTT.

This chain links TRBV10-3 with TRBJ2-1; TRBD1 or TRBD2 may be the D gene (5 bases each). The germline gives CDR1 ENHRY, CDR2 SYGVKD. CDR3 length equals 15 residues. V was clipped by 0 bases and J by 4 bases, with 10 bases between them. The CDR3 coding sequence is TGTGCCATCAGTGAGTCAAGGGGAGTTTACAATGAGCAGTTCTTC. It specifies CAISESRGVYNEQFF.

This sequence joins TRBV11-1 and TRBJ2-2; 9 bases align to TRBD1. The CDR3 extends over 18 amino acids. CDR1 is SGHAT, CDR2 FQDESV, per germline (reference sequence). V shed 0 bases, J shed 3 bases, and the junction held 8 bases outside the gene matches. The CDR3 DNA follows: TGTGCCAGCAGCTTAGCACAGGGGGCCATGACTCACACCGGGGAGCTGTTTTTT. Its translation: CASSLAQGAMTHTGELFF. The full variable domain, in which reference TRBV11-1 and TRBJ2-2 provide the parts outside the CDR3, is EAEVAQSPRYKITEKSQAVAFWCDPISGHATLYWYRQILGQGPELLVQFQDESVVDDSQLPKDRFSAERLKGVDSTLKIQPAELGDSAMYLCASSLAQGAMTHTGELFFGEGSRLTVL.

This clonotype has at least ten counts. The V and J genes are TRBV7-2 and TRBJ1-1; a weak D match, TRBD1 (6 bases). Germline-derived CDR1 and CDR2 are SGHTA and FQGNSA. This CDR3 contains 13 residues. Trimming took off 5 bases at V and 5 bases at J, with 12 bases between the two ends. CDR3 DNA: TGTGCCAGCAGCCCCCGTAGGGGGACTGAAGCTTTCTTT. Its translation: CASSPRRGTEAFF. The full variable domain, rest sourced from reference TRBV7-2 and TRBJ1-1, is GAGVSQSPSNKVTEKGKDVELRCDPISGHTALYWYRQSLGQGLEFLIYFQGNSAPDKSGLPSDRFSAERTGGSVSTLTIQRTQQEDSAVYLCASSPRRGTEAFFGQGTRLTVV.